What follows is one TCR beta chain and its context. Clones were sequenced by immunoSEQ multiplex PCR, and TCRdb holds only the in-frame ones, with some missing. The repertoire consists of roughly 170,000 clones, with around 94% occurring once and the leading ten covering about 1.5%. The sample comes from a study of control samples from healthy donors and cancer patients. Germline lookup yields CDR1 LGHNT and CDR2 FRNRAP. The CDR3 is 13 residues long. V was shortened by 8 bases and J by 5 bases, with 13 bases between the two germline ends. This chain joins TRBV12-5 and TRBJ2-1; D remains unclear. The material sequenced was blood. The TCR was taken from a woman aged 18-29 years in good health. CDR3: CASRRSRDNEQFF. CDR3 nucleotides: TGTGCTAGTCGGCGAAGTAGGGACAATGAGCAGTTCTTC. Filled out from reference TRBV12-5 and TRBJ2-1, the complete variable domain reads DARVTQTPRHKVTEMGQEVTMRCQPILGHNTVFWYRQTMMQGLELLAYFRNRAPLDDSGMPKDRFSAEMPDATLATLKIQPSEPRDSAVYFCASRRSRDNEQFFGPGTRLTVL.